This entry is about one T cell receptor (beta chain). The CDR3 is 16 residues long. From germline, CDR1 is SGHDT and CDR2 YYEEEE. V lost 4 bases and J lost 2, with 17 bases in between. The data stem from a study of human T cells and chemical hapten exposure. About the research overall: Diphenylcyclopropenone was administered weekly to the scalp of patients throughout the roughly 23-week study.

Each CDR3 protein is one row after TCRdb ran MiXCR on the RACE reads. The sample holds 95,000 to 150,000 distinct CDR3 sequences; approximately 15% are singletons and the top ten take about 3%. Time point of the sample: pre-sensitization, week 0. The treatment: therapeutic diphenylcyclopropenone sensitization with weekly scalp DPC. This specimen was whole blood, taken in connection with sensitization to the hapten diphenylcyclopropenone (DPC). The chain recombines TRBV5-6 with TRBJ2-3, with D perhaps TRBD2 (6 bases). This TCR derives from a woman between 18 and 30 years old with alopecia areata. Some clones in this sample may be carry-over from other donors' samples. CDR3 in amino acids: CASSKEGSRDTDTQYF. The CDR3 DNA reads TGTGCCAGCAGCAAGGAGGGGAGCAGGGACACAGATACGCAGTATTTT. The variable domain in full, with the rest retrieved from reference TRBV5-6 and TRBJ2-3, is DAGVTQSPTHLIKTRGQQVTLRCSPKSGHDTVSWYQQALGQGPQFIFQYYEEEERQRGNFPDRFSGHQFPNYSSELNVNALLLGDSALYLCASSKEGSRDTDTQYFGPGTRLTVL.